This TCR beta chain was recorded in a study of patients and donors after allogeneic stem cell transplantation. Only a few counts were recorded for this clonotype. The V segment lost 4 bases and the J segment 4 bases; nucleotides outside the gene matches: 8. The length of the CDR3 is 16 residues. Germline CDR1 reads SGHDT; CDR2 reads YYEEEE. TCRdb fed the RT-PCR reads into MiXCR, producing one record per CDR3 protein. Altogether 410,000 or so distinct CDR3 sequences are present, roughly 16% being singletons, with the ten largest covering less than 9.5%. The chain is built from TRBV5-6 and TRBJ2-2; 9 bases are a match to TRBD1. The sample was blood, either unsorted or a sorted T cell fraction (not recorded which). This clonotype was obtained from a human donor who was either an allogeneic HSCT recipient or a stem cell or donor lymphocyte infusion donor (not recorded which). It is not recorded whose cells these are; they may come from a transplant donor. The CDR3 nucleotides read TGTGCCAGCAGCGCCCACAGGGGGCGCGTCACCGGGGAGCTGTTTTTT. This translates into CASSAHRGRVTGELFF.